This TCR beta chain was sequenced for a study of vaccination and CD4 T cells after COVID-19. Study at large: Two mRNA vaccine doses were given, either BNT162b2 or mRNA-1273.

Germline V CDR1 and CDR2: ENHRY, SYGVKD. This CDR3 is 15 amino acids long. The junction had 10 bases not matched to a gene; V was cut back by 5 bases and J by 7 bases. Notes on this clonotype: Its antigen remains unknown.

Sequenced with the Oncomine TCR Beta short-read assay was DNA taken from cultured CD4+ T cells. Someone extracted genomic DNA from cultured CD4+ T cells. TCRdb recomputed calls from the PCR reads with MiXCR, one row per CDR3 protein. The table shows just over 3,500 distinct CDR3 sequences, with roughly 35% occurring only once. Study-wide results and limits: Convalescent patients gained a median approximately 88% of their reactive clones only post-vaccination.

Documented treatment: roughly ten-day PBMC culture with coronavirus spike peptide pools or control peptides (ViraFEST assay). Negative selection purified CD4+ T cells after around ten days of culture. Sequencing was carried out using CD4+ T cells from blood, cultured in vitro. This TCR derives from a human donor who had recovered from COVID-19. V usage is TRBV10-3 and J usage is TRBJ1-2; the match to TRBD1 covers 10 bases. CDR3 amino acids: CAISSTGGDDFGYTF. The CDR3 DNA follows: TGTGCCATCAGTTCGACAGGGGGCGATGATTTTGGCTACACCTTC.